This TCR beta chain was identified during a study of T cell responses to AZD1222 COVID-19 vaccine. Concerning this clone: As yet, its antigen is unknown.

Clones were sequenced by immunoSEQ multiplex PCR, and TCRdb holds only the in-frame ones, with some missing. The sample records 110,000 or so clones, roughly 87% being singletons. Overall study findings and caveats: Following two doses of AZD1222, Spike-specific TCR breadth and depth rose.

CDR3 length: 15 amino acids. Germline trimming cut 2 bases from V and 1 base from J; bases unmatched to any gene: 5. CDR1 SGHRS and CDR2 YFSETQ come from the germline V gene. This clonotype was sampled from an adult in good health. The material sequenced was peripheral blood, taken on day 0 of MenACWY control vaccination. The chain links TRBV5-1 to TRBJ1-1, with 7 bases that match TRBD1. CDR3: CASSFTGTANTEAFF. The CDR3 DNA is TGCGCCAGCAGCTTCACCGGGACAGCGAACACTGAAGCTTTCTTT.